This T cell receptor beta chain appears in the sequencing data of a study of cytomegalovirus exposure and HLA in healthy donors. On the study more broadly: The 110 or so validation repertoires, a later analysis reported, used the same platform as the approximately 650 first-cohort repertoires. Findings and caveats of the study: Associated with cytomegalovirus, according to the listing, were 164 TCR beta chains. According to a later analysis, TCR clusters from the first cohort tended to co-occur in the 120 or so validation repertoires.

Here immunoSEQ multiplex PCR was the method, and the copy in TCRdb shows in-frame clones only, minus some. There are 80,000 or so clones in the sample; 95% occur only once, and approximately 0.73% lies in the top ten. V was pared by 6 bases and J by 3 bases, with 13 bases between. The CDR3 is made up of 14 amino acids. Per germline, CDR1 PRHDT and CDR2 FYEKMQ (reference sequence). The sample holds one count of this clone. Its cognate antigen is unknown. Sequences were obtained from PBMCs. The chain recombines TRBV13 with TRBJ2-3; the D gene is possibly TRBD2 (6 bases). The TCR originated in a woman aged 18-35 years in good health and CMV-seronegative. The CDR3 sequence: CASRERGGTDTQYF. CDR3 nucleotide sequence: TGTGCCAGCAGAGAAAGGGGAGGTACAGATACGCAGTATTTT.